Listed below are T cell receptor beta chains from one sample, sequenced in a study of blood T cells in healthy people across ages. MiXCR, run by TCRdb on the 5' RACE reads, gives a single entry per CDR3 protein. The table records around 1,000,000 distinct CDR3 sequences, around 25% of them present only once. These same data were also listed under a study on T cells of mothers and their children.

Sequencing used blood. These receptors were collected from a girl under 10 years old in good health. The CDR3 runs from the conserved cysteine through the conserved F or W. A D gene is named only where the DNA matches it firmly. Some rows mark clone size as missing; the rest say once, few, many or name a class of expanded clone.

v_gene: TRBV27
j_gene: TRBJ2-5
abundance: few
d_gene: -
CDR3aa: CASSAGFGPEETQYF
CDR3nt: TGTGCCAGCAGCGCAGGATTCGGCCCTGAAGAGACCCAGTACTTC

v_gene: TRBV20-1
j_gene: TRBJ2-7
abundance: few
d_gene: -
CDR3aa: CSARDQRVSYEQYF
CDR3nt: TGCAGTGCTAGAGATCAGAGGGTCTCCTACGAGCAGTACTTC

v_gene: TRBV9
j_gene: TRBJ2-7
abundance: -
d_gene: -
CDR3aa: CASSEGPGATEQYF
CDR3nt: TGTGCCAGCTCGGAAGGTCCGGGAGCGACGGAGCAGTACTTC

v_gene: TRBV2
j_gene: TRBJ2-3
abundance: few
d_gene: TRBD2
CDR3aa: CASSDPAGNPDTQYF
CDR3nt: TGTGCCAGCAGTGACCCAGCGGGGAACCCAGATACGCAGTATTTT

v_gene: TRBV28
j_gene: TRBJ1-1
abundance: -
d_gene: TRBD1
CDR3aa: CASSLRGRNEAFF
CDR3nt: TGTGCCAGCAGTCTCAGGGGGCGCAATGAAGCTTTCTTT

v_gene: TRBV29-1
j_gene: TRBJ2-5
abundance: -
d_gene: -
CDR3aa: CSVDLEEETQYF
CDR3nt: TGCAGCGTTGATCTAGAAGAAGAGACCCAGTACTTC

v_gene: TRBV10-3
j_gene: TRBJ2-7
abundance: once
d_gene: TRBD1
CDR3aa: CAISPGQSYEQYF
CDR3nt: TGTGCCATCAGTCCGGGACAGTCCTACGAGCAGTACTTC

v_gene: TRBV13
j_gene: TRBJ2-5
abundance: -
d_gene: -
CDR3aa: CASSPSVGDQEAQYF
CDR3nt: TGTGCCAGCAGCCCCAGCGTAGGAGACCAAGAGGCCCAGTACTTC

v_gene: TRBV7-3
j_gene: TRBJ1-6
abundance: few
d_gene: -
CDR3aa: CASSLRQGSNSPLHF
CDR3nt: TGTGCCAGCAGCTTAAGGCAGGGGAGTAATTCACCCCTCCACTTT

v_gene: TRBV6-1
j_gene: TRBJ2-3
abundance: -
d_gene: TRBD1
CDR3aa: CASKQQPGQGKTDTQYF
CDR3nt: TGTGCCAGCAAACAACAACCGGGACAGGGGAAGACAGATACGCAGTATTTT

v_gene: TRBV9
j_gene: TRBJ2-7
abundance: -
d_gene: -
CDR3aa: CASSAEQGSGYEQYF
CDR3nt: TGTGCCAGCAGTGCAGAACAGGGAAGTGGTTACGAGCAGTACTTC

v_gene: TRBV29-1
j_gene: TRBJ2-1
abundance: -
d_gene: -
CDR3aa: CTSTSGYNEQFF
CDR3nt: TGCACCTCCACGAGCGGTTACAATGAGCAGTTCTTC

v_gene: TRBV9
j_gene: TRBJ1-2
abundance: -
d_gene: TRBD1
CDR3aa: CASSPGTETYGYTF
CDR3nt: TGTGCCAGCAGCCCCGGGACAGAAACTTATGGCTACACCTTC

v_gene: TRBV29-1
j_gene: TRBJ2-7
abundance: -
d_gene: -
CDR3aa: CSVLGGPGEQYF
CDR3nt: TGCAGCGTCCTAGGGGGTCCGGGGGAGCAGTACTTC

v_gene: TRBV12-5
j_gene: TRBJ1-1
abundance: -
d_gene: -
CDR3aa: CASGPPGQLNTEAFF
CDR3nt: TGTGCTAGTGGTCCACCGGGTCAGCTGAATACTGAAGCTTTCTTT

v_gene: TRBV27
j_gene: TRBJ2-7
abundance: few
d_gene: TRBD1
CDR3aa: CASRPGQGLGEQYF
CDR3nt: TGTGCCAGCAGGCCCGGACAGGGTTTAGGCGAGCAGTACTTC

v_gene: TRBV4-3
j_gene: TRBJ2-5
abundance: few
d_gene: -
CDR3aa: CANSQDGGDSTTQKQETQYF
CDR3nt: TGCGCCAACAGCCAAGATGGGGGGGACAGCACGACCCAAAAGCAAGAGACCCAGTACTTC

v_gene: TRBV27
j_gene: TRBJ2-7
abundance: -
d_gene: -
CDR3aa: CASSGLGASEAYEQYF
CDR3nt: TGTGCCAGCAGCGGTCTGGGGGCGTCCGAGGCCTACGAGCAGTACTTC

v_gene: TRBV4-3
j_gene: TRBJ1-4
abundance: few
d_gene: TRBD1
CDR3aa: CASSHSNRDSDFNEKLFF
CDR3nt: TGCGCCAGCAGCCATTCGAACCGGGACAGCGATTTTAATGAAAAACTGTTTTTT

v_gene: TRBV20-1
j_gene: TRBJ1-1
abundance: few
d_gene: -
CDR3aa: CSARDEEGSRFEAFF
CDR3nt: TGCAGTGCTAGAGATGAGGAGGGGTCAAGGTTTGAAGCTTTCTTT

v_gene: TRBV7-3
j_gene: TRBJ2-3
abundance: -
d_gene: -
CDR3aa: CASSSSGTQYF
CDR3nt: TGTGCCAGCAGCTCCTCGGGTACGCAGTATTTT

v_gene: TRBV29-1
j_gene: TRBJ1-4
abundance: -
d_gene: -
CDR3aa: CSVERDPFLVF
CDR3nt: TGCAGCGTTGAGAGGGACCCGTTTCTAGTCTTT

v_gene: TRBV29-1
j_gene: TRBJ1-4
abundance: few
d_gene: -
CDR3aa: CSVQLGGTNEKLFF
CDR3nt: TGCAGCGTGCAATTAGGAGGGACTAATGAAAAACTGTTTTTT

v_gene: TRBV29-1
j_gene: TRBJ2-5
abundance: -
d_gene: -
CDR3aa: CSVTVGGQETQYF
CDR3nt: TGCAGCGTTACCGTGGGAGGCCAAGAGACCCAGTACTTC

v_gene: TRBV20-1
j_gene: TRBJ2-1
abundance: -
d_gene: -
CDR3aa: CSASGTLGGSYNEQFF
CDR3nt: TGCAGTGCTAGCGGCACACTAGGCGGCTCCTACAATGAGCAGTTCTTC

v_gene: TRBV29-1
j_gene: TRBJ2-7
abundance: -
d_gene: -
CDR3aa: CSVDSGNTYEQYF
CDR3nt: TGCAGCGTTGACTCTGGGAATACCTACGAGCAGTACTTC

v_gene: TRBV9
j_gene: TRBJ2-3
abundance: -
d_gene: -
CDR3aa: CASSPQGRGLTDTQYF
CDR3nt: TGTGCCAGCAGCCCCCAAGGCAGGGGCCTCACAGATACGCAGTATTTT

v_gene: TRBV27
j_gene: TRBJ2-1
abundance: -
d_gene: -
CDR3aa: CASSRRSPPLIYNEQFF
CDR3nt: TGTGCCAGCAGTCGTCGTTCTCCACCCCTAATCTACAATGAGCAGTTCTTC

v_gene: TRBV9
j_gene: TRBJ1-3
abundance: -
d_gene: -
CDR3aa: CASRDPGNTIYF
CDR3nt: TGTGCCAGCAGGGATCCTGGAAACACCATATATTTT

v_gene: TRBV14
j_gene: TRBJ2-4
abundance: few
d_gene: -
CDR3aa: CASSQGYLGHSQYF
CDR3nt: TGTGCCAGCAGCCAAGGATATCTGGGGCACTCTCAGTACTTC

v_gene: TRBV28
j_gene: TRBJ1-4
abundance: few
d_gene: -
CDR3aa: CASSLLTPDSISNEKLFF
CDR3nt: TGTGCCAGCAGTTTACTTACCCCGGACAGCATCTCTAATGAAAAACTGTTTTTT

v_gene: TRBV20-1
j_gene: TRBJ2-7
abundance: few
d_gene: -
CDR3aa: CSVSPASLYEQYF
CDR3nt: TGCAGTGTCTCCCCCGCTAGCCTCTACGAGCAGTACTTC

v_gene: TRBV2
j_gene: TRBJ2-5
abundance: -
d_gene: -
CDR3aa: CAITYQETQYF
CDR3nt: TGTGCCATTACGTACCAAGAGACCCAGTACTTC

v_gene: TRBV7-2
j_gene: TRBJ1-2
abundance: -
d_gene: -
CDR3aa: CASSALLPGRGYTF
CDR3nt: TGTGCCAGCAGCGCGCTCCTCCCAGGGAGGGGCTACACCTTC

v_gene: TRBV7-9
j_gene: TRBJ1-4
abundance: -
d_gene: -
CDR3aa: CASSFTSEKLFF
CDR3nt: TGTGCCAGCAGCTTCACCAGTGAAAAACTGTTTTTT

v_gene: TRBV27
j_gene: TRBJ2-7
abundance: few
d_gene: -
CDR3aa: CASSLAGNNEQYF
CDR3nt: TGTGCCAGCAGTTTGGCAGGGAATAACGAGCAGTACTTC

v_gene: TRBV5-1
j_gene: TRBJ2-1
abundance: -
d_gene: -
CDR3aa: CASRVGDNSGNEQFF
CDR3nt: TGCGCCAGCCGGGTGGGTGACAATTCGGGCAATGAGCAGTTCTTC

v_gene: TRBV7-9
j_gene: TRBJ2-1
abundance: few
d_gene: TRBD1
CDR3aa: CASSLDWTGQGLFF
CDR3nt: TGTGCCAGCAGCTTAGATTGGACGGGACAGGGGTTGTTCTTC

v_gene: TRBV12-5
j_gene: TRBJ1-2
abundance: -
d_gene: -
CDR3aa: CASGHGQIYGYTF
CDR3nt: TGTGCTAGTGGACACGGACAGATCTATGGCTACACCTTC